Listed below are T cell receptor beta chains from one sample, sequenced in a study of blood T cell repertoires in COVID-19. Clones were sequenced by immunoSEQ multiplex PCR, and TCRdb holds only the in-frame ones, with some missing. In the table there are 250,000 to 300,000 clones, roughly 83% of which are singletons. Sequenced input: peripheral blood. These receptor sequences come from a man in his sixties who had recovered from COVID-19. CDR3s include the opening cysteine and the closing phenylalanine or tryptophan. Fields, in order: V gene, J gene, D gene, clone size, CDR3 protein, CDR3 DNA. The D gene is left open where the match is weak. Clone size is shown for a subset of rows, as once, few, many or a class of expanded clone.

>TRBV7-7|TRBJ1-1|NA|once
CASSFGQLTEAFF
TGTGCCAGCAGCTTTGGACAGCTAACTGAAGCTTTCTTT
>TRBV6-5|TRBJ2-2|TRBD1|NA
CASRTGGSSGELFF
TGTGCCAGCAGGACAGGGGGGAGCTCCGGGGAGCTGTTTTTT
>TRBV10-3|TRBJ2-7|NA|once
CAISVTGYEQYF
TGTGCCATCAGTGTAACAGGGTACGAGCAGTACTTC
>TRBV24-1|TRBJ2-1|TRBD2|NA
CATSCGILAGEVSPNNEQFF
TGTGCCACCAGTTGTGGGATACTAGCGGGAGAGGTATCCCCAAACAATGAGCAGTTCTTC
>TRBV19|TRBJ1-1|TRBD1|NA
CASRIDRGTEAFF
TGTGCCAGTAGGATCGACAGGGGTACTGAAGCTTTCTTT
>TRBV28|TRBJ2-3|TRBD1|NA
CASSRGQVRDTQYF
TGTGCCAGCAGTCGTGGACAGGTCAGAGATACGCAGTATTTT
>TRBV10-3|TRBJ2-3|TRBD2|NA
CAISGGTSGRADADTQYF
TGTGCCATCAGTGGGGGGACTAGCGGGAGGGCCGACGCAGATACGCAGTATTTT
>TRBV30|TRBJ1-2|TRBD1|few
CAWGTQGDGYGYTF
TGTGCCTGGGGGACACAGGGGGACGGCTATGGCTACACCTTC
>TRBV7-6|TRBJ2-2|TRBD2|NA
CASSFWTSNSGELFF
TGTGCCAGCAGCTTTTGGACTAGCAACTCCGGGGAGCTGTTTTTT
>TRBV4-1|TRBJ1-5|TRBD1|once
CASSLGTGNNQPQHF
TGCGCCAGCAGCCTCGGGACAGGGAACAATCAGCCCCAGCATTTT
>TRBV12-3/TRBV12-4|TRBJ2-3|TRBD2|NA
CASSLGTSGQTTF
TGTGCCAGCAGTTTAGGGACTAGCGGACAAACCACTTTT
>TRBV5-5|TRBJ2-4|TRBD1|NA
CASSFRTGPVAKNIQYF
TGTGCCAGCAGCTTTCGGACAGGGCCCGTAGCCAAAAACATTCAGTACTTC
>TRBV6-1|TRBJ1-1|NA|NA
CASSERTNTEAFF
TGTGCCAGCAGTGAAAGAACAAACACTGAAGCTTTCTTT
>TRBV5-1|TRBJ2-7|TRBD1|NA
CASSLEQGVHEQYF
TGCGCCAGCAGCTTGGAACAGGGGGTCCACGAGCAGTACTTC
>TRBV6-5|TRBJ2-7|TRBD2|NA
CASSSGGRAYEQYF
TGTGCCAGCAGTTCGGGCGGGAGGGCCTACGAGCAGTACTTC
>TRBV10-3|TRBJ1-1|NA|NA
CAISGGTINTEAFF
TGTGCCATCAGTGGCGGGACCATAAACACTGAAGCTTTCTTT
>TRBV27|TRBJ1-6|NA|NA
CACGTVNSPLHF
TGTGCCTGCGGGACGGTAAATTCACCCCTCCACTTT
>TRBV7-9|TRBJ1-3|NA|NA
CASSLGQGNTIYF
TGTGCCAGCAGCCTCGGACAGGGAAACACCATATATTTT
>TRBV6-1|TRBJ1-5|TRBD1|NA
CASSDLIRGRVVGNQPQHF
TGTGCCAGCAGTGACCTCATCAGGGGGCGCGTAGTTGGCAATCAGCCCCAGCATTTT
>TRBV3-1/TRBV3-2|TRBJ2-5|TRBD2|NA
CASGSGRGETQYF
TGTGCCAGCGGTAGCGGGAGGGGAGAGACCCAGTACTTC
>TRBV6-5|TRBJ2-6|TRBD2|NA
CASTSGGTGANVLTF
TGTGCCAGCACGTCGGGGGGGACCGGGGCCAACGTCCTGACTTTC
>TRBV5-5|TRBJ2-3|NA|NA
CASSLEAFVGSSDTQYF
TGTGCCAGCAGCTTGGAGGCGTTCGTGGGGAGCTCAGATACGCAGTATTTT
>TRBV5-5|TRBJ2-1|NA|NA
CASSTSTPYNEQFF
TGTGCCAGCAGCACCTCAACACCATACAATGAGCAGTTCTTC
>TRBV27|TRBJ2-2|TRBD2|NA
CASSLKTGLAGVPGELFF
TGTGCCAGCAGTTTAAAGACGGGACTAGCGGGAGTCCCCGGGGAGCTGTTTTTT
>TRBV5-1|TRBJ2-3|NA|NA
CASSVGPGLGNTQYF
TGCGCCAGCAGCGTGGGACCGGGACTTGGGAATACGCAGTATTTT
>TRBV18|TRBJ2-2|NA|NA
CASSPLGARGVGELFF
TGTGCCAGCTCACCCCTGGGTGCCAGGGGAGTCGGGGAGCTGTTTTTT
>TRBV2|TRBJ2-3|NA|NA
CASSGRVGGLNTQYF
TGTGCCAGCAGTGGTCGCGTGGGCGGGTTGAATACGCAGTATTTT
>TRBV5-1|TRBJ2-5|TRBD2|NA
CASSLEVLAGVVTQYF
TGCGCCAGCAGCTTGGAGGTATTAGCGGGTGTTGTGACCCAGTACTTC
>TRBV6-6|TRBJ1-1|NA|NA
CASTWEGNTEAFF
TGTGCCAGCACTTGGGAGGGGAACACTGAAGCTTTCTTT
>TRBV5-1|TRBJ1-2|NA|NA
CASSFSGNYGYTF
TGCGCCAGCAGCTTCTCAGGGAACTATGGCTACACCTTC
>TRBV7-3|TRBJ2-2|TRBD2|NA
CASSLSSGADGELFF
TGTGCCAGCAGCTTAAGTAGCGGGGCGGACGGGGAGCTGTTTTTT
>TRBV19|TRBJ1-5|NA|NA
CASADRPGGSQPQHF
TGTGCCAGCGCTGACAGACCCGGCGGTAGTCAGCCCCAGCATTTT
>TRBV5-1|TRBJ2-5|TRBD1|NA
CASSLGTGVEETQYF
TGCGCCAGCAGCCTGGGGACAGGGGTTGAGGAGACCCAGTACTTC
>TRBV11-2|TRBJ2-5|NA|NA
CASSSVLRGTEETQYF
TGTGCCAGCAGCTCGGTTCTCAGGGGAACCGAAGAGACCCAGTACTTC
>TRBV3-1/TRBV3-2|TRBJ2-2|TRBD1|once
CASSPRGLVTGELFF
TGTGCCAGCAGCCCGAGGGGGCTCGTCACCGGGGAGCTGTTTTTT
>TRBV7-9|TRBJ1-1|TRBD1|NA
CASRGGQGGTEAFF
TGTGCCAGCAGGGGGGGACAGGGAGGGACTGAAGCTTTCTTT
>TRBV6-1|TRBJ1-5|NA|NA
CASSDTGRGGYQPQHF
TGTGCCAGCAGTGATACCGGACGGGGGGGGTATCAGCCCCAGCATTTT
>TRBV4-1|TRBJ1-6|TRBD1|few
CASSHDPGTVNSPLHF
TGCGCCAGCAGCCATGACCCCGGGACAGTTAATTCACCCCTCCACTTT
>TRBV5-4|TRBJ1-2|TRBD1|NA
CASSRGQGRNYGYTF
TGTGCCAGCAGCCGCGGACAGGGTCGTAACTATGGCTACACCTTC
>TRBV12-3/TRBV12-4|TRBJ1-2|NA|NA
CAREGCGYTF
TGTGCCCGGGAGGGCTGTGGCTACACCTTC
>TRBV5-5|TRBJ1-2|NA|once
CASSLDRVVGYTF
TGTGCCAGCAGCTTGGACAGGGTTGTTGGCTACACCTTC
>TRBV15|TRBJ2-1|NA|NA
CATSRGIGASYNEQFF
TGTGCCACCAGCCGGGGTATAGGAGCTTCCTACAATGAGCAGTTCTTC
>TRBV19|TRBJ1-5|NA|NA
CASSIYTNQPQHF
TGTGCCAGTAGTATTTATACAAATCAGCCCCAGCATTTT
>TRBV19|TRBJ2-1|TRBD1|NA
CASKGGHEQFF
TGTGCCAGTAAAGGGGGCCATGAGCAGTTCTTC
>TRBV9|TRBJ2-1|TRBD2|NA
CASSRVAGLAPREQFF
TGTGCCAGCAGCCGGGTCGCGGGACTAGCCCCAAGGGAGCAGTTCTTC
>TRBV5-4|TRBJ2-6|NA|NA
CASSPPRWGRGAGANVLTF
TGTGCCAGCAGCCCCCCCCGATGGGGTAGGGGTGCTGGGGCCAACGTCCTGACTTTC
>TRBV28|TRBJ2-3|TRBD2|NA
CASISGSWTDTQYF
TGTGCCAGCATTAGCGGGAGTTGGACAGATACGCAGTATTTT
>TRBV11-2|TRBJ1-2|NA|NA
CASSKPTASTYGYTF
TGTGCCAGCAGCAAACCGACAGCTTCGACCTATGGCTACACCTTC
>TRBV2|TRBJ2-1|TRBD2|NA
CASPGGPPYNEQFF
TGTGCCAGCCCGGGAGGCCCTCCCTACAATGAGCAGTTCTTC
>TRBV5-1|TRBJ2-5|TRBD2|NA
CASSGTSGGPGAQYF
TGCGCCAGCAGCGGGACTAGCGGGGGGCCAGGGGCCCAGTACTTC
>TRBV30|TRBJ1-1|NA|NA
CAWSPPDSTKPYTEAFF
TGTGCCTGGAGTCCCCCGGACAGCACCAAACCCTACACTGAAGCTTTCTTT
>TRBV7-2|TRBJ2-1|TRBD2|NA
CASSLASGAYNEQFF
TGTGCCAGCAGCTTAGCTAGCGGGGCGTACAATGAGCAGTTCTTC
>TRBV19|TRBJ1-1|NA|NA
CASISGVLNTEAFF
TGTGCCAGTATCTCGGGAGTATTGAACACTGAAGCTTTCTTT
>TRBV7-8|TRBJ2-3|NA|NA
CASSLGPSGATQYF
TGTGCCAGCAGCTTAGGGCCGTCGGGAGCTACGCAGTATTTT
>TRBV29-1|TRBJ1-2|NA|NA
CSARSLYGYTF
TGCAGCGCCCGCAGTCTCTATGGCTACACCTTC
>TRBV5-1|TRBJ2-1|NA|NA
CASREGDNNEQFF
TGCGCCAGCAGGGAGGGAGACAACAATGAGCAGTTCTTC
>TRBV15|TRBJ2-7|TRBD1|NA
CATSRPGTAASYEQYF
TGTGCCACCAGCAGACCAGGGACAGCTGCTTCCTACGAGCAGTACTTC
>TRBV27|TRBJ2-5|TRBD2|NA
CASSTSGGGRTQYF
TGTGCCAGCAGTACCTCTGGGGGGGGTCGGACCCAGTACTTC
>TRBV7-2|TRBJ1-3|NA|NA
CASSLGAASGNTIYF
TGTGCCAGCAGCTTGGGGGCTGCGTCCGGAAACACCATATATTTT